These T cell receptor beta chains were read from a single sample in a study of CD8+ T cells in alopecia areata. Profiled with immunoSEQ multiplex PCR; TCRdb holds only in-frame clones, not every one. The sample lists 110,000 or so clones, approximately 63% occurring once. The sequencing input was CD8+ T cells sorted from blood. Source of these receptors: a human donor in good health. The CDR3 runs from the conserved cysteine through the conserved F or W. D genes are given only for firm matches. The size field is filled for only some rows; it gives once, few, many or a size class.

D: .; J: TRBJ2-5; size: .; V: TRBV11-1; CDR3: CASSLAPRSQEETQYF; DNA: TGTGCCAGCAGCTTAGCGCCGAGGAGCCAGGAGGAGACCCAGTACTTC
D: .; J: TRBJ2-7; size: .; V: TRBV29-1; CDR3: CSVLGESSYEQYF; DNA: TGCAGCGTTCTCGGGGAGAGCTCCTACGAGCAGTACTTC
D: .; J: TRBJ2-4; size: .; V: TRBV9; CDR3: CASSVEDQGIQYF; DNA: TGTGCCAGCAGCGTAGAGGATCAGGGCATTCAGTACTTC
D: .; J: TRBJ1-2; size: .; V: TRBV27; CDR3: CASSFMGGYGYTF; DNA: TGTGCCAGCAGTTTTATGGGTGGCTATGGCTACACCTTC
D: TRBD1; J: TRBJ2-1; size: few; V: TRBV9; CDR3: CASSVGTGGAGEQFF; DNA: TGTGCCAGCAGCGTAGGAACAGGGGGCGCGGGGGAGCAGTTCTTC
D: .; J: TRBJ1-6; size: few; V: TRBV18; CDR3: CASSEKPAYNSPLHF; DNA: TGTGCCAGCTCGGAGAAGCCAGCCTATAATTCACCCCTCCACTTT
D: .; J: TRBJ2-7; size: .; V: TRBV5-6; CDR3: CASSLMGNEQYF; DNA: TGTGCCAGCAGCTTAATGGGCAACGAGCAGTACTTC
D: .; J: TRBJ1-2; size: .; V: TRBV27; CDR3: CASSPGRNYGYTF; DNA: TGTGCCAGCAGCCCGGGCAGGAACTATGGCTACACCTTC
D: TRBD1; J: TRBJ2-2; size: .; V: TRBV25-1; CDR3: CASSETGAPNTGELFF; DNA: TGTGCCAGCAGTGAAACAGGGGCCCCGAACACCGGGGAGCTGTTTTTT
D: .; J: TRBJ1-3; size: .; V: TRBV29-1; CDR3: CSVEGNSGNTIYF; DNA: TGCAGCGTTGAGGGGAACTCTGGAAACACCATATATTTT
D: TRBD2; J: TRBJ2-5; size: .; V: TRBV4-1; CDR3: CASSQVAGEETQYF; DNA: TGCGCCAGCAGCCAAGTAGCGGGGGAAGAGACCCAGTACTTC
D: .; J: TRBJ2-6; size: .; V: TRBV4-3; CDR3: CASSRPYATSGANVLTF; DNA: TGCGCCAGCAGTAGACCCTACGCAACCTCTGGGGCCAACGTCCTGACTTTC
D: .; J: TRBJ2-3; size: few; V: TRBV30; CDR3: CAWGEDSGDTQYF; DNA: TGTGCCTGGGGGGAGGACTCGGGAGATACGCAGTATTTT
D: .; J: TRBJ2-2; size: .; V: TRBV5-1; CDR3: CASSPDLTTGELFF; DNA: TGCGCCAGCAGCCCGGACCTAACTACCGGGGAGCTGTTTTTT
D: TRBD1; J: TRBJ2-7; size: .; V: TRBV5-6; CDR3: CASSPGTGALHEQYF; DNA: TGTGCCAGCAGCCCCGGGACAGGGGCCCTCCACGAGCAGTACTTC
D: .; J: TRBJ2-7; size: .; V: TRBV7-9; CDR3: CASSYLGLGEYF; DNA: TGTGCCAGCAGCTACCTAGGACTTGGGGAGTACTTC
D: TRBD1; J: TRBJ2-7; size: .; V: TRBV10-3; CDR3: CAISEDRVDLYEQYF; DNA: TGTGCCATCAGTGAGGACAGGGTAGACCTCTACGAGCAGTACTTC
D: .; J: TRBJ2-1; size: .; V: TRBV13; CDR3: CASSTRADNEQFF; DNA: TGTGCCAGCAGCACCAGAGCAGACAATGAGCAGTTCTTC
D: .; J: TRBJ1-4; size: .; V: TRBV4-1; CDR3: CASSQDGRFGEKLFF; DNA: TGCGCCAGCAGCCAAGATGGTCGGTTTGGGGAAAAACTGTTTTTT
D: .; J: TRBJ1-6; size: .; V: TRBV7-9; CDR3: CASSRKAPGDNSPLHF; DNA: TGTGCCAGCAGCCGTAAGGCCCCGGGGGATAATTCACCCCTCCACTTT
D: .; J: TRBJ1-1; size: .; V: TRBV2; CDR3: CASSERPGSVNTEAFF; DNA: TGTGCCAGCAGTGAAAGGCCGGGCAGTGTGAACACTGAAGCTTTCTTT
D: .; J: TRBJ2-7; size: .; V: TRBV6-1; CDR3: CASSDPVGGGRYEQYF; DNA: TGTGCCAGCAGTGATCCCGTAGGGGGGGGCCGTTACGAGCAGTACTTC
D: .; J: TRBJ2-2; size: once; V: TRBV7-9; CDR3: CATERRTANTGELFF; DNA: TGTGCCACCGAAAGGCGAACAGCGAACACCGGGGAGCTGTTTTTT
D: .; J: TRBJ2-7; size: .; V: TRBV5-1; CDR3: CASSLAASSYEQYF; DNA: TGCGCCAGCAGCTTGGCAGCCAGCTCCTACGAGCAGTACTTC
D: .; J: TRBJ2-5; size: .; V: TRBV5-4; CDR3: CASSLSGRGGDQETQYF; DNA: TGTGCCAGCAGCTTGTCTGGGAGAGGGGGGGACCAAGAGACCCAGTACTTC
D: TRBD2; J: TRBJ2-7; size: .; V: TRBV6-5; CDR3: CASGLVGPYEQYF; DNA: TGTGCCAGCGGACTAGTTGGTCCCTACGAGCAGTACTTC
D: .; J: TRBJ1-2; size: .; V: TRBV6-1; CDR3: CASSDPRQIINYGYTF; DNA: TGTGCCAGCAGTGACCCCAGACAGATCATTAACTATGGCTACACCTTC
D: .; J: TRBJ2-2; size: few; V: TRBV7-9; CDR3: CASSVLGVTGELFF; DNA: TGTGCCAGCAGCGTGCTCGGGGTCACCGGGGAGCTGTTTTTT
D: TRBD2; J: TRBJ2-7; size: .; V: TRBV5-4; CDR3: CASSSSGAEQYF; DNA: TGTGCCAGCAGCTCGAGCGGGGCCGAGCAGTACTTC
D: .; J: TRBJ2-7; size: .; V: TRBV28; CDR3: CASSSDGGSYEQYF; DNA: TGTGCCAGCAGTTCAGACGGAGGATCATACGAGCAGTACTTC
D: .; J: TRBJ2-1; size: few; V: TRBV19; CDR3: CASSIGVDYNEQFF; DNA: TGTGCCAGTAGTATTGGGGTAGATTACAATGAGCAGTTCTTC
D: .; J: TRBJ1-5; size: .; V: TRBV27; CDR3: CASRVGSLSNQPQHF; DNA: TGTGCCAGCAGGGTTGGGTCGTTGAGCAATCAGCCCCAGCATTTT
D: TRBD1; J: TRBJ2-4; size: .; V: TRBV29-1; CDR3: CSARTGGGIQYF; DNA: TGCAGCGCCAGGACAGGGGGCGGCATTCAGTACTTC
D: .; J: TRBJ2-3; size: .; V: TRBV29-1; CDR3: CSVEEGREGSTDTQYF; DNA: TGCAGCGTTGAAGAAGGCCGTGAGGGTAGCACAGATACGCAGTATTTT
D: .; J: TRBJ1-1; size: .; V: TRBV4-1; CDR3: CASSQDNGDTEAFF; DNA: TGCGCCAGCAGCCAAGATAACGGGGACACTGAAGCTTTCTTT
D: .; J: TRBJ2-7; size: .; V: TRBV29-1; CDR3: CSADQGSEQYF; DNA: TGCAGCGCCGACCAGGGATCCGAGCAGTACTTC
D: TRBD1; J: TRBJ1-2; size: .; V: TRBV19; CDR3: CASGHGQGSGYGYTF; DNA: TGTGCCAGTGGACATGGACAGGGTTCGGGTTATGGCTACACCTTC
D: .; J: TRBJ1-2; size: once; V: TRBV23-1; CDR3: CASSQVIPLVSDGYTF; DNA: TGCGCCAGCAGTCAAGTTATTCCCCTGGTGAGCGATGGCTACACCTTC
D: TRBD1; J: TRBJ2-7; size: .; V: TRBV23-1; CDR3: CASSQSVLSGQGQDEQYF; DNA: TGCGCCAGCAGTCAATCCGTTTTGTCGGGACAGGGGCAAGACGAGCAGTACTTC
D: .; J: TRBJ2-2; size: .; V: TRBV19; CDR3: CASSIDPRDTYSNTGELFF; DNA: TGTGCCAGTAGTATAGACCCCCGGGACACTTACTCGAACACCGGGGAGCTGTTTTTT